The 28 T cell receptor beta chains in this list originate from one sample, sequenced in a study of T-cell reconstitution after alpha-beta-depleted transplantation in children. Unique molecular identifiers were incorporated during preparation of the TCRbeta library. TCRdb used MiXCR to reprocess the PCR reads, holding one entry per CDR3 protein. The sample holds over 150,000 distinct CDR3 sequences, around 7% seen once. The specimen was PBMCs from the stem cell graft donor, collected from the stem cell graft. Every receptor here comes from a human donor who donated a stem cell graft to a child with Wiskott-Aldrich syndrome.

This clonotype was counted at least ten times. The chain recombines TRBV15 with TRBJ1-2, with D possibly matching TRBD1 (5 bases). V was cut by 0 bases and J by 3 bases, with 11 bases left in between. CDR3 length: 15 amino acids. The germline V gene has CDR1 LNHNV and CDR2 YYDKDF (reference sequence). The DNA of the CDR3 is TGTGCCACCAGCAGAGATCAGGGAATGCACTATGGCTACACCTTC. This codes for CATSRDQGMHYGYTF.

This clonotype was detected a few times. The CDR3 reads CSARDQDNYGYTF. The CDR3 DNA is TGCAGTGCTAGAGATCAGGATAACTATGGCTACACCTTC. The chain recombines TRBV20-1 with TRBJ1-2, with unresolved D. This CDR3 is built from 13 residues. Deletions cut 0 bases from V and 1 base from J, with 6 bases between. Germline lookup yields CDR1 DFQATT and CDR2 SNEGSKA (reference sequence).

This clonotype was observed a few times. J is TRBJ2-3 and V is TRBV18; 8 bases map to TRBD1. This CDR3 has 14 amino acids. Unmatched junction bases numbered 5, after V lost 6 bases and J lost 3 bases. From germline, CDR1 is KGHSH and CDR2 LQKENI. The CDR3 DNA sequence: TGTGCCAGCTCGGAGACAGGGGTAACAGATACGCAGTATTTT. This encodes CASSETGVTDTQYF. Using reference TRBV18 and TRBJ2-3 for the parts outside the CDR3, the full variable domain is NAGVMQNPRHLVRRRGQEARLRCSPMKGHSHVYWYRQLPEEGLKFMVYLQKENIIDESGMPKERFSAEFPKEGPSILRIQQVVRGDSAAYFCASSETGVTDTQYFGPGTRLTVL.

This clonotype was found many times. The chain employs TRBV12-3 or TRBV12-4 and TRBJ1-4, with 7 bases fitting TRBD1. The CDR3 is 15 residues long. V was clipped by 6 bases and J by 6 bases; unmatched bases: 10. CDR3 DNA: TGTGCCAGCAGCCCCTTAGCAGGGGGTGATGAAAAACTGTTTTTT. Translated, it gives CASSPLAGGDEKLFF.

This clonotype was detected ten times or more. The chain links TRBV7-6 to TRBJ1-4, with no clear D. This CDR3 comprises 12 residues. The V gene's germline CDR1 is SGHVS and CDR2 FNYEAQ. Trimming took 1 base from V and 8 from J, leaving 5 bases between them. CDR3 nucleotide sequence: TGTGCCAGCAGCTTAGAACAAGAAAAACTGTTTTTT. Translated: CASSLEQEKLFF.

This clonotype was counted ten times or more. The chain uses TRBV9 and TRBJ2-3; maybe TRBD1 (6 bases). V lost 3 bases to trimming and J lost 6 bases, with 14 bases between them. This CDR3 is built from 14 residues. Germline values: CDR1 SGDLS, CDR2 YYNGEE. The CDR3 DNA follows: TGTGCCAGCAGCGGGGGGCTCCGGTGGGATACGCAGTATTTT. This codes for CASSGGLRWDTQYF.

This clonotype was recorded many times. The chain employs TRBV20-1 and TRBJ2-5; 9 nucleotides line up with TRBD2. This CDR3 has 16 amino acids. Germline CDR1 is DFQATT and CDR2 is SNEGSKA (reference sequence). V shed 0 bases, J shed 2 bases, and the junction held 7 bases outside the gene matches. CDR3 DNA sequence: TGCAGTGCTAGAGAAGGACTAGCGCGATTTCAAGAGACCCAGTACTTC. Amino acids: CSAREGLARFQETQYF.

The rearrangement joins TRBV7-9 to TRBJ2-5; no clear D. Looked up from germline, CDR1 is SEHNR and CDR2 is FQNEAQ (reference sequence). V lost 5 bases and J 12 bases, leaving 13 bases between the germline ends. The CDR3 runs to 11 residues. CDR3 loop: CASSANDRKYF. DNA for the CDR3: TGTGCCAGCAGCGCTAATGACCGAAAGTACTTC.

Details on this clonotype: This may arise from a read error, as a much more abundant clone is one base away. Given the absence of the conserved phenylalanine or tryptophan at the CDR3 end, a read error is likely. This chain links TRBV7-9 with TRBJ2-7; D remains unclear. Germline V CDR1 and CDR2: SEHNR, FQNEAQ (reference sequence). The length of the CDR3 is 13 residues. The V and J ends lost 4 bases and 2 bases respectively, with 9 bases between them. This CDR3 reads CASSSLYTYEQYL. The CDR3 bases are TGTGCCAGCAGCTCGCTATATACCTACGAGCAGTACTTA.

This clonotype was counted a few times. The V and J genes are TRBV19 and TRBJ2-6; D could derive from TRBD1 or TRBD2 (6 bases each). Per germline, CDR1 LNHDA and CDR2 SQIVND (reference sequence). The CDR3 loop spans 15 amino acids. Trimming stripped 7 bases from V and 2 bases from J, with 12 bases between. CDR3 amino acids: CASKGGMAGANVLTF. As DNA, the CDR3 is TGTGCCAGTAAAGGGGGGATGGCTGGGGCCAACGTCCTGACTTTC.

At least ten counts were recorded for this clonotype. V gene TRBV5-4 combines with J gene TRBJ2-1; D is perhaps TRBD1 (6 bases). The CDR3 sequence is 15 residues long. V gave up 0 bases and J gave up 2 bases, with 9 bases separating them. Germline lookup yields CDR1 SGHNT and CDR2 YYREEE (reference sequence). As DNA, the CDR3 is TGTGCCAGCAGCTTGGACAGGGTCCCCTACAATGAGCAGTTCTTC. This encodes CASSLDRVPYNEQFF.

This clonotype was picked up many times. The chain is built from TRBV5-5 and TRBJ1-5; 7 nucleotides match TRBD1. The CDR3 consists of 14 residues. Germline V CDR1 and CDR2: SGHKS, YYEKEE (reference sequence). J was trimmed by 4 bases and V by 5 bases; bases with no gene match: 6. This chain's CDR3 is CASRYGTDNQPQHF. CDR3 coding DNA: TGTGCCAGCAGATACGGGACAGATAATCAGCCCCAGCATTTT.

At least ten counts were recorded for this clonotype. The chain links TRBV5-1 to TRBJ2-7; TRBD1 aligns across 12 bases. CDR1 is SGHRS, CDR2 YFSETQ, per germline. This CDR3 is built from 16 residues. Unmatched junction bases numbered 7, after V lost 3 bases and J lost 3 bases. The CDR3 spells CASSSGQGAIFYEQYF. CDR3 DNA: TGCGCCAGCAGCTCGGGACAGGGGGCGATTTTCTACGAGCAGTACTTC.

This clonotype occurred many times. J is TRBJ2-3 and V is TRBV12-3 or TRBV12-4, with D perhaps matching TRBD1 (6 bases). V was trimmed by 1 base and J by 3 bases, leaving 14 bases between them. The CDR3 sequence is 16 residues long. The CDR3 DNA reads as TGTGCCAGCAGTTTAGATTTACCAGGGGTAACAGATACGCAGTATTTT. Protein: CASSLDLPGVTDTQYF.

This clonotype came up many times. The V and J genes are TRBV6-5 and TRBJ2-2; 7 bases fit TRBD2. The CDR3 spans 15 residues. Trimming cost V 3 bases and J 3 bases; bases outside gene matches: 4. CDR1 MNHEY and CDR2 SVGAGI come from the germline V gene. The CDR3 loop is CASSYNSGHTGELFF. The CDR3 DNA is TGTGCCAGCAGTTATAATAGCGGGCACACCGGGGAGCTGTTTTTT.

The gene calls are TRBV3-1 and TRBJ2-1, with D unclear. The CDR3 is made up of 13 amino acids. Deletions cut 0 bases from V and 9 bases from J, with 9 bases between. The germline V gene encodes CDR1 LGHDT and CDR2 YNNKEL (reference sequence). The CDR3 DNA is TGTGCCAGCAGCCAAGAGCTGAGGTCTGAGCAGTTCTTC. Amino acid sequence: CASSQELRSEQFF.

This clonotype showed up many times. As DNA, the CDR3 is TGTGCCAGCAGACAGCGACAGGGTCGGTCTGAAGCTTTCTTT. This codes for CASRQRQGRSEAFF. The chain combines TRBV12-3 or TRBV12-4 with TRBJ1-1; 7 positions match TRBD1. The CDR3 sequence is 14 residues long. J was trimmed by 6 bases and V by 6 bases; bases with no gene match: 10.

This clonotype was seen repeatedly, ten times or more. J is TRBJ2-2 and V is TRBV7-2, with 8 bases fitting TRBD1. V shed 2 bases, J shed 7 bases, and the junction held 6 bases outside the gene matches. CDR1 is SGHTA and CDR2 is FQGNSA in the germline V gene. This CDR3 has 15 amino acids. CDR3 residues: CASSLQGAVSGELFF. The CDR3 DNA reads TGTGCCAGCAGCTTACAGGGGGCCGTCAGCGGGGAGCTGTTTTTT.

CDR3: CASSQGLYGYTF. For the CDR3, the DNA is TGTGCCAGCAGCCAAGGACTGTATGGCTACACCTTC. The rearrangement links TRBV4-2 to TRBJ1-2; D is unresolved. V dropped 1 base and J dropped 5 bases, with 5 bases sitting between them. This CDR3 has 12 amino acids. The V gene's germline CDR1 is LGHNA and CDR2 YNFKEQ.

This clonotype was observed many times. This sequence joins TRBV12-3 or TRBV12-4 and TRBJ2-7; 7 bases are a match to TRBD2. V dropped 0 bases and J dropped 3; count of bases not matched to a gene: 11. The CDR3 consists of 17 residues. CDR3 sequence (DNA): TGTGCCAGCAGTTTAGCGCTTGGGGGGGGTAGGGGCTACGAGCAGTACTTC. It specifies CASSLALGGGRGYEQYF.

V usage is TRBV19 and J usage is TRBJ2-7; either TRBD1 or TRBD2 may supply D (6 bases each). The CDR3 spans 15 residues. Trimming pared 6 bases from V and 4 bases from J, leaving 19 bases between. CDR1 is LNHDA and CDR2 is SQIVND in the germline V gene (reference sequence). The CDR3 nucleotides are TGTGCCAGTAGCAAGCGAGGAGGGGGGCTTTACGAGCAGTACTTC. Amino acid sequence: CASSKRGGGLYEQYF.

Many counts were recorded for this clonotype. V and J are TRBV2 and TRBJ2-2; D call uncertain. Trimming took 4 bases from V and 2 from J, leaving 11 bases between them. Germline-derived CDR1 and CDR2 are SNHLY and FYNNEI. The CDR3 runs to 15 residues. The CDR3 protein is CASSVKGDNTGELFF. For the CDR3, the DNA is TGTGCCAGCAGTGTGAAGGGCGATAACACCGGGGAGCTGTTTTTT.

This clonotype showed up many times. The chain employs TRBV12-3 or TRBV12-4 and TRBJ2-5, with 9 bases fitting TRBD2. The CDR3 has 13 residues. Losses at the gene ends were 8 bases for V and 8 bases for J; bases not matched to a gene: 9. In DNA form, the CDR3 reads TGTGCCAGCTTTAGTGGCGGGGGGGCCACCCAGTACTTC. This translates into CASFSGGGATQYF.

As for this clonotype: This clone may be a read error of a much larger clone one base away. This chain links TRBV12-3 or TRBV12-4 with TRBJ2-5; perhaps D is TRBD1 or TRBD2 (5 bases each). The length of the CDR3 is 15 residues. The V gene lost 5 bases and the J gene lost 4 bases, with 17 bases spanning the gap. CDR3 sequence (DNA): TGTGCCAGCAGTACACGGGACCCAGGTACAGAGACCCAGTACTTC. Its translation: CASSTRDPGTETQYF.

This clonotype was counted ten times or more. This rearrangement joins TRBV24-1 to TRBJ1-2; 7 nucleotides align to TRBD1. V was clipped by 2 bases and J by 5 bases; unmatched bases: 10. This CDR3 spans 16 amino acids. Germline V gene lookup returns CDR1 KGHDR and CDR2 SFDVKD. CDR3 bases: TGTGCCACCAGTGATTCCCGTGGACAGGCTTCTTATGGCTACACCTTC. Translated: CATSDSRGQASYGYTF.

This clonotype showed up many times. The chain recombines TRBV20-1 with TRBJ1-2; D is undetermined. Germline V gene sequence: CDR1 DFQATT, CDR2 SNEGSKA (reference sequence). The CDR3 loop spans 14 amino acids. V shed 4 bases and J shed 4 bases, with 16 bases lying between them. The CDR3 DNA reads TGCAGTGCTAACCCAACTTTGTCGCCCTATGGCTACACCTTC. Translation: CSANPTLSPYGYTF.

The rearrangement uses TRBV9 and TRBJ1-5; 9 bases fit TRBD1. Germline V gene data show CDR1 as SGDLS and CDR2 as YYNGEE. The CDR3 is 15 amino acids. The trim removed 3 bases at V and 3 bases at J, leaving 4 bases unmatched. CDR3 loop: CASSAGDRDNQPQHF. As DNA, the CDR3 is TGTGCCAGCAGCGCCGGGGACAGGGACAATCAGCCCCAGCATTTT.

The sample holds many counts of this clonotype. This chain joins TRBV2 and TRBJ2-2, with 8 nucleotides matching TRBD1. Germline loops: CDR1 SNHLY, CDR2 FYNNEI. V was pared by 5 bases and J by 4 bases, with 6 bases of the junction left unmatched. The CDR3 totals 15 residues. In DNA, the CDR3 is TGTGCCAGCAGTTCTCAGGGGGCGGGCACCGGGGAGCTGTTTTTT. Its protein is CASSSQGAGTGELFF.